Only a few counts were recorded for the clone carrying this T cell receptor beta chain. The V end was cut by 5 bases, the J end by 9 bases, with 11 bases between. The CDR3 is 12 residues long. This sample was taken from a study of blood T cell repertoires in COVID-19. Overall study: There were acute and convalescent COVID-19 samples, and they came from the United States, Italy and Spain. T cells, B-cell-depleted T cells, or PBMCs supplied cDNA or gDNA.

The repertoire was sequenced with immunoSEQ multiplex PCR; TCRdb's copy has only in-frame clones and lacks some. The data contain 99,000 or so clones, less than 90% of them seen just once; the ten biggest clones take up 5% to 6.5%. The sample consisted of peripheral blood. The chain is built from TRBV12-3 or TRBV12-4 and TRBJ1-5, with D uncertain. This TCR came from a human donor in a cohort sampled during active COVID-19. CDR3 loop: CASSPTLRPQHF. In DNA form, the CDR3 reads TGTGCCAGCAGTCCGACACTCAGGCCCCAGCATTTT.